A selection of T cell receptor beta chains follows, all from one sample in a study of CD8 T cells in Susac syndrome. MiXCR was run by TCRdb on the immunoSEQ multiplex PCR reads, yielding one entry per CDR3 protein. The table includes about 300,000 distinct CDR3 sequences, 75% to 85% detected once. Sequenced sample: CD8+ T cells from PBMCs. The origin of the receptors is a human donor with multiple sclerosis. The CDR3 runs from the conserved cysteine through the conserved F or W. A D gene is named only where the DNA matches it firmly. Some rows have no size entry. The others give once, few or many, or a class for an expanded clone.

D,size,V,J,DNA,CDR3
TRBD1,NA,TRBV4-3,TRBJ1-4,TGCGCCAGCAGCCAAGAAGGGGGCAGAACTAATGAAAAACTGTTTTTT,CASSQEGGRTNEKLFF
TRBD1,NA,TRBV25-1,TRBJ1-4,TGTGCCAGCAGTGACTGGGGCCGGGACAGGGGGCGCGATGAAAAACTGTTTTTT,CASSDWGRDRGRDEKLFF
TRBD1,NA,TRBV6-2/TRBV6-3,TRBJ2-7,TGTGCCAGCAGACCCCGACAGGGGATTTACGAGCAGTACTTC,CASRPRQGIYEQYF
TRBD1,NA,TRBV3-1,TRBJ2-7,TGTGCCAGCAGCACGGCCGGGACAGTTACTTACGAGCAGTACTTC,CASSTAGTVTYEQYF
TRBD2,NA,TRBV5-4,TRBJ2-1,TGTGCCAGCAGCGCGGACGGGCTAGCGGGTTACAATGAGCAGTTCTTC,CASSADGLAGYNEQFF
TRBD2,NA,TRBV6-1,TRBJ2-1,TGTGCCAGCAGCCCCCTGAAAGCGGGAACAAGCTACAATGAGCAGTTCTTC,CASSPLKAGTSYNEQFF
NA,NA,TRBV6-5,TRBJ2-3,TGTGCCAGTCGACAGGTTATCACAGATACGCAGTATTTT,CASRQVITDTQYF
NA,NA,TRBV27,TRBJ1-1,TGTGCCAGCAGTTTACAGGGAGCGGGCACTGAAGCTTTCTTT,CASSLQGAGTEAFF
TRBD1,NA,TRBV5-6,TRBJ2-7,TGTGCCAGCAGCTGGACAGGGTTGAACGAGCAGTACTTC,CASSWTGLNEQYF
NA,NA,TRBV4-3,TRBJ1-4,TGCGCCAGCAGCCAGGCCTCCGTGGGAGGGGAGGGTGAAAAACTGTTTTTT,CASSQASVGGEGEKLFF
NA,NA,TRBV19,TRBJ1-5,TGTGCCAGTAGTGAGGGGTATCAGCCCCAGCATTTT,CASSEGYQPQHF
TRBD2,NA,TRBV20-1,TRBJ2-2,TGCAGTGCTAGAGATCCACTAGCGGGAGACACCGGGGAGCTGTTTTTT,CSARDPLAGDTGELFF
NA,NA,TRBV4-3,TRBJ1-4,TGCGCCAGCAGCCACTCCCCTAAGCTAAACCTTAATGAAAAACTGTTTTTT,CASSHSPKLNLNEKLFF
TRBD1,NA,TRBV6-5,TRBJ2-5,TGTGCCAGCAGTTTCTTACGGGACAGGGGGCGAGGGGAGACCCAGTACTTC,CASSFLRDRGRGETQYF
NA,few,TRBV24-1,TRBJ2-1,TGTGCCACCAGTGACTACGAGACGGGGAGCTCCTACAATGAGCAGTTCTTC,CATSDYETGSSYNEQFF
NA,NA,TRBV30,TRBJ1-1,TGTGCCTGGATGCCAGCGAACACTGAAGCTTTCTTT,CAWMPANTEAFF
TRBD2,NA,TRBV4-3,TRBJ2-5,TGCGCCAGCAGCCAAGATCCCGTAGCGGGAAGGGAGACCCAGTACTTC,CASSQDPVAGRETQYF
NA,NA,TRBV4-1,TRBJ2-1,TGCGCCAGCGGTCTAAACGGGGTGAACAATGAGCAGTTCTTC,CASGLNGVNNEQFF
TRBD1,NA,TRBV23-1,TRBJ1-2,TGCGCCAGCAGTCACCCTGGGACAGGGCACAACGGCTACACCTTC,CASSHPGTGHNGYTF
NA,NA,TRBV18,TRBJ1-1,TGTGCCAGCTCACCACTCCATCAAGGGGGGTTGAACACTGAAGCTTTCTTT,CASSPLHQGGLNTEAFF
NA,NA,TRBV4-1,TRBJ2-7,TGCGCCAGCAGCCAAGTTCATTTCGGGGAGCAGTACTTC,CASSQVHFGEQYF
TRBD2,NA,TRBV20-1,TRBJ2-7,TGCAGTGCTAGTATCCTAGCGGGAGCACACTACGAGCAGTACTTC,CSASILAGAHYEQYF
NA,NA,TRBV20-1,TRBJ2-7,TGCAGTGCTAGAGAAAGAGGTTTATACGAGCAGTACTTC,CSARERGLYEQYF
NA,NA,TRBV3-1,TRBJ1-2,TGTGCCAGCAGCCAAGATCACGGGACCTATGGCTACACCTTC,CASSQDHGTYGYTF
TRBD2,once,TRBV3-1,TRBJ2-1,TGTGCCAGCACGGGCGGGAGTGAGAATGAGCAGTTCTTC,CASTGGSENEQFF
TRBD1,NA,TRBV11-2,TRBJ2-2,TGTGCCAGCAGCGCTCTGACAGGGGGGAGTACCGGGGAGCTGTTTTTT,CASSALTGGSTGELFF
TRBD2,NA,TRBV27,TRBJ2-7,TGTGCCAGCAGTGCGGCTGTGGGACTAATCTACGAGCAGTACTTC,CASSAAVGLIYEQYF
TRBD2,NA,TRBV30,TRBJ2-3,TGTGCCTGGGACGGACTAGCGGGAGCGGATACGCAGTATTTT,CAWDGLAGADTQYF
TRBD2,NA,TRBV6-1,TRBJ2-5,TGTGCCAGCAGTCCTACCGGGGGGAAAGAGACCCAGTACTTC,CASSPTGGKETQYF
TRBD1,NA,TRBV7-9,TRBJ2-3,TGTGCCAGCAGCCTCCGGGACAGGGGGCAAGGAGATACGCAGTATTTT,CASSLRDRGQGDTQYF
NA,NA,TRBV28,TRBJ1-1,TGTGCCAGCAGTCACACTCTCATCCTGAACACTGAAGCTTTCTTT,CASSHTLILNTEAFF
TRBD1,NA,TRBV29-1,TRBJ1-2,TGCAGCATCCCACAGGGGAGAGGCTACACCTTC,CSIPQGRGYTF
NA,few,TRBV6-1,TRBJ2-4,TGTGCCAGCAGTCCGTATCGGGCGGGGAACATTCAGTACTTC,CASSPYRAGNIQYF
NA,NA,TRBV4-3,TRBJ2-1,TGCGCCAGCAGCTCCGGCGGGGATGTTGGCAATGAGCAGTTCTTC,CASSSGGDVGNEQFF
NA,NA,TRBV19,TRBJ1-1,TGTGCCAGTAGTGTGGGGGGCGCAGCGGGCCCCCACTTT,CASSVGGAAGPHF
NA,once,TRBV29-1,TRBJ2-1,TGCAGCGTTTCGGGGGAGCTTAGGAATGAGCAGTTCTTC,CSVSGELRNEQFF
NA,NA,TRBV28,TRBJ1-2,TGTGCCAGCAGTCCCCGAGGGCTCAACTATGGCTACACCTTC,CASSPRGLNYGYTF
TRBD1,once,TRBV20-1,TRBJ1-2,TGCAGTGCTAGAGCCGTGGGACAGGGAAGGCACTATGGCTACACCTTC,CSARAVGQGRHYGYTF
NA,NA,TRBV7-9,TRBJ2-1,TGTGCCAGCAGCCCCAGGGACGGCCGCTACCATGAGCAGTTCTTC,CASSPRDGRYHEQFF
TRBD2,NA,TRBV30,TRBJ2-2,TGTGCCTGGAAGACAGCGGGAGAGGTCGGGGAGCTGTTTTTT,CAWKTAGEVGELFF
NA,few,TRBV30,TRBJ2-3,TGTGCCTGGAGTGACCTAGGGGATACGCAGTATTTT,CAWSDLGDTQYF
NA,NA,TRBV12-3/TRBV12-4,TRBJ2-7,TGTGCCAGCAGTTTGAATGGGGCAGTTACCTACGAGCAGTACTTC,CASSLNGAVTYEQYF
NA,NA,TRBV10-3,TRBJ2-7,TGTGCCATCAGGATAGACAGGTCCTACGAGCAGTACTTC,CAIRIDRSYEQYF
TRBD2,many,TRBV5-6,TRBJ2-3,TGTGCCAGCACCCGGGGGGAGGTTATAGATACGCAGTATTTT,CASTRGEVIDTQYF
NA,NA,TRBV20-1,TRBJ1-5,TGCAGTGCTAGAGGATGGTCGGATCAGCCCCAGCATTTT,CSARGWSDQPQHF
TRBD1,few,TRBV12-3/TRBV12-4,TRBJ1-4,TGTGCCAGCAGTTTACCAGGGGGTAATGAAAAACTGTTTTTT,CASSLPGGNEKLFF
TRBD1,NA,TRBV6-2/TRBV6-3,TRBJ1-2,TGTGCCAGCAGGCACCCCGGGACAGCTGGGGATGGCTACACCTTC,CASRHPGTAGDGYTF
TRBD2,NA,TRBV27,TRBJ2-1,TGTGCCAGCAGTTCGACTAGCGTCGGTGAGCAGTTCTTC,CASSSTSVGEQFF
NA,NA,TRBV12-3/TRBV12-4,TRBJ1-2,TGTGCCAGCAGTTTTTCAGGCGATGGCTACACCTTC,CASSFSGDGYTF
TRBD2,NA,TRBV6-1,TRBJ2-3,TGTGCCAGCAGTCCCCAGACTAGCTCGGGAGATACGCAGTATTTT,CASSPQTSSGDTQYF
TRBD1,NA,TRBV6-2/TRBV6-3,TRBJ2-1,TGTGCCAGCAGGGAAACAGGGGCGAGCTCCTACAATGAGCAGTTCTTC,CASRETGASSYNEQFF
NA,few,TRBV7-9,TRBJ2-4,TGTGCCAGCAGCGCGGGTCTTATTCAGTACTTC,CASSAGLIQYF
TRBD2,NA,TRBV20-1,TRBJ2-7,TGCAGTGCCGCCGGGGGGACCTACGAGCAGTACTTC,CSAAGGTYEQYF
TRBD1,NA,TRBV13,TRBJ2-3,TGTGCCAGCAGCGGTCTCATAATGGGACAGAACACAGATACGCAGTATTTT,CASSGLIMGQNTDTQYF